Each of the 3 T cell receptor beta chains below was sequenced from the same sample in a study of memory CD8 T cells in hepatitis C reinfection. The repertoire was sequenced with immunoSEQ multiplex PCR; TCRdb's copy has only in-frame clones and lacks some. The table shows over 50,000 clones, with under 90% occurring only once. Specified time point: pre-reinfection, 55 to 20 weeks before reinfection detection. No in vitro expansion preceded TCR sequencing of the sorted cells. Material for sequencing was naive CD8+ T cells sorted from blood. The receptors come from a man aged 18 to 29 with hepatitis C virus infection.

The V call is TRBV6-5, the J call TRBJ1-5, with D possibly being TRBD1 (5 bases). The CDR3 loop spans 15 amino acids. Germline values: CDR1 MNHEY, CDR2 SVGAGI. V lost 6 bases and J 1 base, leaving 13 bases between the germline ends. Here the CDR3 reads CASSVQVSSNQPQHF. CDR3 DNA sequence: TGTGCCAGCAGCGTACAGGTTTCGAGCAATCAGCCCCAGCATTTT.

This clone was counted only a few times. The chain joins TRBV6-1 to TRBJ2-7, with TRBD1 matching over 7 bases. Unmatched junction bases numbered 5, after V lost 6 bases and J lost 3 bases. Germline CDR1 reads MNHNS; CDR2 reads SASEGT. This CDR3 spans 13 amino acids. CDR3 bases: TGTGCCAGCAGCGGGACAGATTTCTACGAGCAGTACGTC. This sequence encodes CASSGTDFYEQYV.

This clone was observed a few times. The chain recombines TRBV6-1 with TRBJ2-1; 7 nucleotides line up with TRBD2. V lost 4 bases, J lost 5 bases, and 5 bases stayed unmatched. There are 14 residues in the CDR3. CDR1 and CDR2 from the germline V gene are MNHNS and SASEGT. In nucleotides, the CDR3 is TGTGCCAGCAGTGGCCTAGCGGCAAACAATGAGCAGTTCTTC. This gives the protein CASSGLAANNEQFF.